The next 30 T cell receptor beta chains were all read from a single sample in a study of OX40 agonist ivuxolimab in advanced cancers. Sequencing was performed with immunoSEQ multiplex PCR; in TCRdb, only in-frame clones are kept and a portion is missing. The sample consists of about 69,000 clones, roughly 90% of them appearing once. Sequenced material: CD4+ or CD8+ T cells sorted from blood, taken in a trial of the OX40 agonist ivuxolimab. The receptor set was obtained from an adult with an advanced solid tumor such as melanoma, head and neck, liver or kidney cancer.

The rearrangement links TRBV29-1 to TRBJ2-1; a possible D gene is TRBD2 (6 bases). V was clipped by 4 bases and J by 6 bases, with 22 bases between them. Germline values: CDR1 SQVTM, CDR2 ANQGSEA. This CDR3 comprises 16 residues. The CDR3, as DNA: TGCAGCGTTGCAGGAGGGACCGATAGCCGATTCAATGAGCAGTTCTTC. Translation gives CSVAGGTDSRFNEQFF.

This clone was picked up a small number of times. For the CDR3, the DNA is TGTGCCAGCAGTCCATTTGAGACCCAGTACTTC. Protein product: CASSPFETQYF. The chain joins TRBV6-6 to TRBJ2-5; no clear D. V lost 5 bases and J 5 bases, leaving 6 bases between the germline ends. In germline, CDR1 is MNHNY, CDR2 SVGAGI (reference sequence). The CDR3 loop spans 11 amino acids.

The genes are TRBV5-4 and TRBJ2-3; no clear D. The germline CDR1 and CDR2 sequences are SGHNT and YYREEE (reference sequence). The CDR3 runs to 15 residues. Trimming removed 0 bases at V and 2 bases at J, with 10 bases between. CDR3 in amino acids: CASSLGVGYTDTQYF. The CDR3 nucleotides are TGTGCCAGCAGCTTGGGCGTGGGTTACACAGATACGCAGTATTTT.

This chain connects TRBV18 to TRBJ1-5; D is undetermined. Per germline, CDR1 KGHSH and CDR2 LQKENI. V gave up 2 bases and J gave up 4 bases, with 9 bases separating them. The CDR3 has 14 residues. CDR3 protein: CASSPVDRNQPQHF. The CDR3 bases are TGTGCCAGCTCACCAGTCGATAGGAATCAGCCCCAGCATTTT.

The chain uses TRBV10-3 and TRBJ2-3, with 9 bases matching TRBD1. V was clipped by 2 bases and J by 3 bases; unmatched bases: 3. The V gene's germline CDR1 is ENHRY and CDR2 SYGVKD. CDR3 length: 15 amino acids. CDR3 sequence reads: CAISETDRGTDTQYF. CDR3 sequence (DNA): TGTGCCATCAGTGAGACAGACAGGGGGACAGATACGCAGTATTTT.

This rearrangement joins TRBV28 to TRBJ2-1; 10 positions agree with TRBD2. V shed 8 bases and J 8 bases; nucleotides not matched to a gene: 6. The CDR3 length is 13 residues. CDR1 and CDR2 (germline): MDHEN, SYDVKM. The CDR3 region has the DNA TGTGCCAGCTTTGAGCGGGAGGGTTATGAGCAGTTCTTC. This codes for CASFEREGYEQFF.

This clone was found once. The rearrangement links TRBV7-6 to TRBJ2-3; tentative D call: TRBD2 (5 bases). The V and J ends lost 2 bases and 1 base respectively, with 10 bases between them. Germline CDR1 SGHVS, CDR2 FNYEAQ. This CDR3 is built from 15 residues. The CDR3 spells CASSLLEDGTDTQYF. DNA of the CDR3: TGTGCCAGCAGCTTACTGGAGGACGGCACAGATACGCAGTATTTT.

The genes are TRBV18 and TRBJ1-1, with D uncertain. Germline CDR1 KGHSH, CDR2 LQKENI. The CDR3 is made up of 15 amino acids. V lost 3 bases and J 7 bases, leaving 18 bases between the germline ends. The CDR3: CASSPVVVGNIEAFF. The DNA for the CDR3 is TGTGCCAGCTCACCGGTGGTGGTGGGCAATATTGAAGCTTTCTTT. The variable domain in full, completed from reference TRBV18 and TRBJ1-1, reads NAGVMQNPRHLVRRRGQEARLRCSPMKGHSHVYWYRQLPEEGLKFMVYLQKENIIDESGMPKERFSAEFPKEGPSILRIQQVVRGDSAAYFCASSPVVVGNIEAFFGQGTRLTVV.

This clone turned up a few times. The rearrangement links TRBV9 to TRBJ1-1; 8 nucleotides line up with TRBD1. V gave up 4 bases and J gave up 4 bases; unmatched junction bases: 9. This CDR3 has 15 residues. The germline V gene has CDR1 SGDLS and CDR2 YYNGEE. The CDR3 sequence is CASSTRTGPLTEAFF. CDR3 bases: TGTGCCAGCAGCACCCGGACAGGGCCCCTCACTGAAGCTTTCTTT. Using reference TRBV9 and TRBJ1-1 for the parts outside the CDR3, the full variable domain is DSGVTQTPKHLITATGQRVTLRCSPRSGDLSVYWYQQSLDQGLQFLIQYYNGEERAKGNILERFSAQQFPDLHSELNLSSLELGDSALYFCASSTRTGPLTEAFFGQGTRLTVV.

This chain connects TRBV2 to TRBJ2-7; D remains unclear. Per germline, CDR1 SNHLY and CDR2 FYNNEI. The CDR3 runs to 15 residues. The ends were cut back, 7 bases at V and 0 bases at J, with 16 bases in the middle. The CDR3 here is CASTKGAGSSYEQYF. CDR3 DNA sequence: TGTGCCAGCACAAAAGGAGCTGGCAGCTCCTACGAGCAGTACTTC.

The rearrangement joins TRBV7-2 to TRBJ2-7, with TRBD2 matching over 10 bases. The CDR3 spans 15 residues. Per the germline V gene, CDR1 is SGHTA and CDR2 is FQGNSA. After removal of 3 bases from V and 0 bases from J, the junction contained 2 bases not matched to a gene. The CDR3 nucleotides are TGTGCCAGCAGCTTGGGGACTAGCGTCTCCTACGAGCAGTACTTC. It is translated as CASSLGTSVSYEQYF.

In DNA, the CDR3 is TGTGCCAGCAGAGGCCCGGGACAGGGAGTAACCGGGGAGCTGTTTTTT. This sequence encodes CASRGPGQGVTGELFF. V and J are TRBV2 and TRBJ2-2; 9 nucleotides agree with TRBD1. CDR3 length: 16 amino acids. Trimming took 6 bases from V and 5 from J; bases not matched to a gene: 10. Germline loops: CDR1 SNHLY, CDR2 FYNNEI.

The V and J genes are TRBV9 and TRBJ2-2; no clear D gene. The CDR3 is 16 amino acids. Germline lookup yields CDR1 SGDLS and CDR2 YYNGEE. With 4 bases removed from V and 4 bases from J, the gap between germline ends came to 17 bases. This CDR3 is CASSTLRTDLTGELFF. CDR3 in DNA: TGTGCCAGCAGCACGCTCCGGACGGATCTCACCGGGGAGCTGTTTTTT.

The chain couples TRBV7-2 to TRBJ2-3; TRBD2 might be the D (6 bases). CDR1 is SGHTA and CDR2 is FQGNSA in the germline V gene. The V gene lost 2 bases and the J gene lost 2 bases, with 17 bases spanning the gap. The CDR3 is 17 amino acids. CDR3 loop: CASSLRGYSDYTDTQYF. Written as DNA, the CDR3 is TGTGCCAGCAGCTTAAGGGGCTACTCGGACTACACAGATACGCAGTATTTT.

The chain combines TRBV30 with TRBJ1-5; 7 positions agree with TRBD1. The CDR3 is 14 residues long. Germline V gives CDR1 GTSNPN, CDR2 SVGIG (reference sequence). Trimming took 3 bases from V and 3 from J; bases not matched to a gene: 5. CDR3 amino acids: CAWSRQGNNQPQHF. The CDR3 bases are TGTGCCTGGAGCCGACAGGGCAACAATCAGCCCCAGCATTTT.

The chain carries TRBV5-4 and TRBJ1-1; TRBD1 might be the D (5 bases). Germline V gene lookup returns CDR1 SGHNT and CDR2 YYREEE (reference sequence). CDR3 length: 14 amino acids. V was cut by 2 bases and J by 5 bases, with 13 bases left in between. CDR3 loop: CASSFQGAQTEAFF. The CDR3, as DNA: TGTGCCAGCAGCTTCCAGGGCGCCCAAACTGAAGCTTTCTTT.

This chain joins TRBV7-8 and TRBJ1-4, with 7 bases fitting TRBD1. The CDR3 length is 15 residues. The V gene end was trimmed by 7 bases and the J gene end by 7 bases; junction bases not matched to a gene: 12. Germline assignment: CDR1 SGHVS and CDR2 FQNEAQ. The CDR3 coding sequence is TGTGCCAGCACCCCTAGGGTTGACAGGGCTGAAAAACTGTTTTTT. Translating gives CASTPRVDRAEKLFF. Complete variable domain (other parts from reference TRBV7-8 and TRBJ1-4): GAGVSQSPRYKVAKRGQDVALRCDPISGHVSLFWYQQALGQGPEFLTYFQNEAQLDKSGLPSDRFFAERPEGSVSTLKIQRTQQEDSAVYLCASTPRVDRAEKLFFGSGTQLSVL.

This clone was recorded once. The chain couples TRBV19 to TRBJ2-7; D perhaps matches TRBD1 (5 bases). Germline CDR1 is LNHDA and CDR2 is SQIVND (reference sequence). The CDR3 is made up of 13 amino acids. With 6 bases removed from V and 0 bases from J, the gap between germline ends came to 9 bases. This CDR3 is CASRQASSYEQYF. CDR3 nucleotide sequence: TGTGCCAGTAGACAGGCTAGCTCCTACGAGCAGTACTTC.

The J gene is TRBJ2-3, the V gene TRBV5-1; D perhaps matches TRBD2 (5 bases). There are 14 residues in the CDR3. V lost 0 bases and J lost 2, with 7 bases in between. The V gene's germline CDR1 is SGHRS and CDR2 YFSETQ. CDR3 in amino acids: CASSLEEATDTQYF. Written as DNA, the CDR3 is TGCGCCAGCAGCTTGGAGGAGGCCACAGATACGCAGTATTTT.

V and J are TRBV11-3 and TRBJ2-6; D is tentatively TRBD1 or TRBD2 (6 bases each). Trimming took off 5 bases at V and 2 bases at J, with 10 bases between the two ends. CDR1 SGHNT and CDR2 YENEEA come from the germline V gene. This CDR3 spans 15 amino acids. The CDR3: CASSEGGAGANVLTF. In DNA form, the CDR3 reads TGTGCCAGCAGCGAGGGGGGCGCTGGGGCCAACGTCCTGACTTTC. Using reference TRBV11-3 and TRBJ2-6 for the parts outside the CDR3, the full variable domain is EAGVVQSPRYKIIEKKQPVAFWCNPISGHNTLYWYLQNLGQGPELLIRYENEEAVDDSQLPKDRFSAERLKGVDSTLKIQPAELGDSAVYLCASSEGGAGANVLTFGAGSRLTVL.

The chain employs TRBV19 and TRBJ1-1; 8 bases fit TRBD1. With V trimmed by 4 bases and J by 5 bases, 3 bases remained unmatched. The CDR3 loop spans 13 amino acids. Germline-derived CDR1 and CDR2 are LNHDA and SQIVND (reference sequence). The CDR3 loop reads CASSKGQATEAFF. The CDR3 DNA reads TGTGCCAGTAGTAAGGGACAGGCGACTGAAGCTTTCTTT.

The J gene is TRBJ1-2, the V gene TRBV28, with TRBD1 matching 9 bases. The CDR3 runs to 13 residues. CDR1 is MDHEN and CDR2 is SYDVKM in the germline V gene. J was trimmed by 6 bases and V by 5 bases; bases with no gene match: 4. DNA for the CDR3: TGTGCCAGCAGTCCACAGGGGGCGGATGGCTACACCTTC. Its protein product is CASSPQGADGYTF.

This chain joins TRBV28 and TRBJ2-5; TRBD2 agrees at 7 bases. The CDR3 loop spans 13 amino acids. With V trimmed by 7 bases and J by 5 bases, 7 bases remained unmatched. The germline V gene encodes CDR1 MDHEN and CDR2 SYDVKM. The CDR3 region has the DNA TGTGCCAGCACCCCCCGGGAGGAGGAGACCCAGTACTTC. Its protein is CASTPREEETQYF.

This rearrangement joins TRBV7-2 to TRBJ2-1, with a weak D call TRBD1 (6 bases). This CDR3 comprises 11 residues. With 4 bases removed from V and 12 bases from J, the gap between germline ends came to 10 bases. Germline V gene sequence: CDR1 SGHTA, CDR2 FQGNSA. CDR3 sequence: CASSWDISQFF. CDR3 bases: TGTGCCAGCAGCTGGGACATCTCGCAGTTCTTC. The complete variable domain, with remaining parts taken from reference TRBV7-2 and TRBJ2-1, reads GAGVSQSPSNKVTEKGKDVELRCDPISGHTALYWYRQSLGQGLEFLIYFQGNSAPDKSGLPSDRFSAERTGGSVSTLTIQRTQQEDSAVYLCASSWDISQFFGPGTRLTVL.

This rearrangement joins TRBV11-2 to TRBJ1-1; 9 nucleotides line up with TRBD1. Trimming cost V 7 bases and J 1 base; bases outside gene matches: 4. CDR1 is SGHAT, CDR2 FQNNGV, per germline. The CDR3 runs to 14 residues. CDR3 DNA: TGTGCCAGCACCCCGGGACAGGGGAACACTGAAGCTTTCTTT. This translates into CASTPGQGNTEAFF.

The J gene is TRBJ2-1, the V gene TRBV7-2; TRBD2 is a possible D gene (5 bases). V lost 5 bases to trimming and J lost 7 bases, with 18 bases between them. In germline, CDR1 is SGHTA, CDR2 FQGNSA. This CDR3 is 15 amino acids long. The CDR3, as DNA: TGTGCCAGCAGCCCGCCCCGAACGACGGGGAATGAGCAGTTCTTC. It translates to CASSPPRTTGNEQFF.

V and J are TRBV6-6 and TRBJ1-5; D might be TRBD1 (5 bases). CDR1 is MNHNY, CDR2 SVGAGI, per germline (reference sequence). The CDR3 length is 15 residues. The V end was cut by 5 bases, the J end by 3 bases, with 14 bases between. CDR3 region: CASSPGPQDNQPQHF. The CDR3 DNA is TGTGCCAGCAGTCCGGGACCCCAGGACAATCAGCCCCAGCATTTT.

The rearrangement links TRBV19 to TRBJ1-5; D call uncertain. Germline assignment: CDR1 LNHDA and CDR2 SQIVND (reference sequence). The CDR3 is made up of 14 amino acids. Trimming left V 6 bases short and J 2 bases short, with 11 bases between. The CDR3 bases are TGTGCCAGTAGCACAATGGGCGGCAATCAGCCCCAGCATTTT. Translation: CASSTMGGNQPQHF.

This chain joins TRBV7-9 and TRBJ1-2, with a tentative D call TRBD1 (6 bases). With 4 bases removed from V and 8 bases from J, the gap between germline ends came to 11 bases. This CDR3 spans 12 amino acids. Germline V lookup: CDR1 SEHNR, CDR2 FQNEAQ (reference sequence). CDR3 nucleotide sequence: TGTGCCAGCAGCTCGCCGAGGGGGGGCTACACCTTC. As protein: CASSSPRGGYTF.

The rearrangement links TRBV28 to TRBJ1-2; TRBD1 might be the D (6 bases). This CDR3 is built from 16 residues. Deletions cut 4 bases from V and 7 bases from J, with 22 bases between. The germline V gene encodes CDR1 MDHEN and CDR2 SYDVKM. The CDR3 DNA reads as TGTGCCAGCAGTTCCTCGGGGGCAGAGCACATGTCTGGCTACACCTTC. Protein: CASSSSGAEHMSGYTF.